This T cell receptor (beta chain) stems from a study of CD8 T cells in ankylosing spondylitis. This clonotype was observed at least ten times. Its antigen is as yet unknown. Findings of the study overall: Significant enrichment of disease-linked clones was reported in matched ankylosing spondylitis synovial fluid. Apparently characteristic of ankylosing spondylitis blood was a TCR beta motif (roughly eight highly homologous variants). Prior literature has documented some motif variants in synovial fluid and blood from reactive arthritis.

Quantitative molecular-barcoded 5'-RACE generated the TCR beta libraries. TCRdb analysed the 5' RACE reads with MiXCR anew, one entry per CDR3 protein. The sample yields 150,000 to 200,000 distinct CDR3 sequences, under 35% seen once. The TCR comes from a male donor with ankylosing spondylitis. Sequencing was carried out using synovial fluid, either unsorted or a sorted T cell fraction (not recorded which).

CDR3 nucleotide sequence: TGCAGCGTTGAGGGCGGGGGGGCTGCGCATGAGCAGTTCTTC. Amino acids: CSVEGGGAAHEQFF. This chain uses TRBV29-1 with TRBJ2-1, with 9 nucleotides matching TRBD2. The CDR3 covers 14 residues. Germline V gene data show CDR1 as SQVTM and CDR2 as ANQGSEA. The V gene end was trimmed by 3 bases and the J gene end by 8 bases; junction bases not matched to a gene: 8.